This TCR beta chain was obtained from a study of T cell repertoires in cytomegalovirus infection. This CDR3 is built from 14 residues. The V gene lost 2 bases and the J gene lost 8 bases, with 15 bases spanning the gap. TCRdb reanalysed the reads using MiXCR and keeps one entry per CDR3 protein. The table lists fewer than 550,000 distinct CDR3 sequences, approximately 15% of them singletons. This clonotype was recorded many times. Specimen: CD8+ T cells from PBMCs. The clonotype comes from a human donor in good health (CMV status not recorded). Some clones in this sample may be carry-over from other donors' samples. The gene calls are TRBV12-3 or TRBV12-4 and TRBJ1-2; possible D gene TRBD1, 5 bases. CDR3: CASSLRPGGDGYTF. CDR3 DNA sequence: TGTGCCAGCAGTTTACGGCCCGGGGGAGACGGCTACACCTTC.